This entry describes one T cell receptor beta chain. What it binds is not known. This sample stems from a study of cytomegalovirus exposure and HLA in healthy donors. Study conclusions and caveats: One variant, a missense change in DCLRE1C, was linked in a later analysis to TCR beta V- and J-gene trimming.

The study ran its PCR with 60 Vbeta and 13 Jbeta primers. Clones were read by immunoSEQ multiplex PCR, and TCRdb kept only the in-frame ones, dropping some. Of about 150,000 clones listed, roughly three quarters are singletons. Germline CDR1 is LNHDA and CDR2 is SQIVND (reference sequence). The CDR3 sequence is 13 residues long. Trimming at V came to 5 bases and at J to 7 bases, leaving 8 bases not matched to a gene. Sequenced material: PBMCs. This clonotype originated in a man aged 25 to 45 in good health and CMV-seronegative. The chain couples TRBV19 to TRBJ2-7; 7 bases are a match to TRBD1. The chain's CDR3 is CASSLPPGQEQYF. The CDR3 nucleotides are TGTGCCAGTAGTCTACCTCCGGGACAGGAGCAGTACTTC.